This T cell receptor beta chain originates from a study of cytomegalovirus exposure and HLA in healthy donors (dated by TCRdb to between 2016 and 2019). In the study overall: The 666 repertoires of the first cohort and the approximately 130 validation repertoires were produced on the same platform, according to a later analysis. The study was designed to test whether signatures of past pathogen exposure could be identified by cataloging public T cell receptors. In addition to the first cohort of hundreds of subjects, a separate validation cohort of some 120 different subjects was used. The study combined high-throughput TCR immunosequencing, statistical association of individual TCRs with disease status, and machine learning to predict cytomegalovirus infection status.

Preparation of the library involved the immunoSEQ multiplex PCR assay. Regarding the original processing steps: A statistical classification framework was developed to diagnose cytomegalovirus status using the catalog of TCR beta chain sequences. What TCRdb holds here is the immuneACCESS table cut down to in-frame rearrangements. Part of the clones is not present; checked against another copy, under half of the missing clones reflect an unresolved V gene, and the others are unexplained. V and J calls plus clone size are reproduced from that table; the DNA served to infer D and trimming. The sample table shows approximately 190,000 clones, and 75% to 85% are seen once. Roughly 13% of the sample is taken by the ten largest. Broader findings and caveats from the paper: In vitro tests confirmed that three of the cytomegalovirus-associated TCR beta chains recognize cytomegalovirus antigens. A later analysis lacked HLA typing for the validation cohort, so it scored co-occurrence in that cohort across all 120 repertoires. According to the authors, the approach could potentially be generalized to other disease states and immunological phenotypes. The classifier was reported to diagnose cytomegalovirus status with high specificity and sensitivity in both the original cohort and the validation cohort. A total of fewer than 200 TCR beta chains were listed by the study as associated with cytomegalovirus. In a later analysis, TCRs clustered in the first cohort were found to also tend to co-occur in the approximately 120 validation repertoires, with 94% of cluster scores above 0. Across donors, most TCR sequences were observed very rarely, whereas some public TCRs were present in many individuals.

The donors belonged to the validation cohort of 90 to 150 subjects, which was separate from the roughly 700-subject first cohort. The trim is 4 bases for V and 2 bases for J, with a gap of 17 bases between the germline ends. From cysteine to phenylalanine, the CDR3 is 16 amino acids long. Just the 48-base CDR3 DNA is kept, in frame starting at base 1. Sequences SGHRS (CDR1) and YFSETQ (CDR2) are obtained from the germline V gene. As for this clone: Its target antigen remains unknown. No base qualities exist here, and no much larger clone lies one base off it.

The receptor was isolated from a woman younger than 45 in good health and CMV-seropositive. The chain is made from TRBV5-1 and TRBJ2-3, and perhaps TRBD1 as D gene, on 6 matching bases. The sequenced sample was PBMCs. The CDR3 reads CASSPPAGAPTDTQYF. The sequenced DNA: TGCGCCAGCAGCCCGCCGGCAGGGGCCCCCACAGATACGCAGTATTTT.